One sample yielded the 8 T cell receptor beta chains listed below, sequenced in a study of beta chain features in type 1 diabetes (dated by TCRdb to 2017 to 2018). Their recognized antigens are unknown. The library was generated by the immunoSEQ multiplex PCR assay. The High Capacity cDNA Reverse Transcription Kit was used to reverse transcribe all of the isolated RNA, meaning that expressed TCRB transcripts were what got sequenced. Here the immuneACCESS table is served through TCRdb, limited to in-frame sequences with V and J called. Missing clones are a known gap in these copies; in checked studies unresolved V genes cover under half, and the rest lacks a known reason. This sample lists 630,000 or so clones; over 12% were detected once. The ten largest clones take up 0.035% to 0.045% of the sample. Beyond this particular receptor, the publication reports: A moderate but significant shortening of TCRB CDR3 length was observed in type 1 diabetes patients in all four CD4+ subsets.

Sample: naive CD4+ T cells from blood. Explained via the paper, the cell subset or site label denotes: true naive CD4+ T cells. These receptors originate from a man between 18 and 29 years old with type 1 diabetes.

This clone occurred a few times. One end of the junction does not line up with germline, which may come from a read error. The gene calls are TRBV7-7 and TRBJ2-1; the D is unclear. This CDR3 is 13 amino acids long. CDR1 and CDR2 from the germline V gene are SSHAT and FNYEAQ (reference sequence). The CDR3, as DNA: TGTGCTAGCAGCTCTAGGGCGCGCACCGAGCAGTTCTTC. Its protein is CASSSRARTEQFF.

This clone has a handful of counts. The chain links TRBV30 to TRBJ2-7, with 10 bases identical to TRBD1. The CDR3 covers 14 residues. Germline-derived CDR1 and CDR2 are GTSNPN and SVGIG (reference sequence). After removal of 2 bases from V and 5 bases from J, the junction contained 6 bases not matched to a gene. The CDR3 bases are TGTGCCTGGAGTCGGGACAGGGGAATAGACGAGCAGTACTTC. Residues: CAWSRDRGIDEQYF.

The rearrangement joins TRBV28 to TRBJ1-1; 8 nucleotides line up with TRBD1. The CDR3 extends over 16 amino acids. V was clipped by 4 bases and J by 0 bases; unmatched bases: 7. Germline CDR1 reads MDHEN; CDR2 reads SYDVKM. The CDR3: CASSSSQGEVNTEAFF. DNA of the CDR3: TGTGCCAGCAGTTCCTCACAGGGGGAGGTGAACACTGAAGCTTTCTTT.

This clone turned up a few times. V gene TRBV5-1 combines with J gene TRBJ2-2; 11 positions agree with TRBD2. Trimming at V came to 4 bases and at J to 4 bases, leaving 0 bases not matched to a gene. CDR3 length: 14 amino acids. Germline V gene data show CDR1 as SGHRS and CDR2 as YFSETQ. The CDR3 DNA reads as TGCGCCAGCAGCGGGACTAGCGGCACCGGGGAGCTGTTTTTT. Amino acid sequence: CASSGTSGTGELFF.

The rearrangement uses TRBV28 and TRBJ1-1, with unresolved D. Trimming left V 5 bases short and J 11 bases short, with 21 bases between. Germline V gene data show CDR1 as MDHEN and CDR2 as SYDVKM. The CDR3 runs 14 residues. The CDR3 loop reads CASSILPSGRTAFF. CDR3 coding DNA: TGTGCCAGCAGTATCCTCCCCTCCGGGCGGACGGCTTTCTTT.

This sequence joins TRBV7-2 and TRBJ2-1, with D possibly being TRBD1 or TRBD2 (5 bases each). Germline lookup yields CDR1 SGHTA and CDR2 FQGNSA. The CDR3 length is 13 residues. V lost 4 bases and J 10 bases, leaving 14 bases between the germline ends. Here the CDR3 reads CASSSGTLREQFF. The CDR3 DNA follows: TGTGCCAGCAGCTCCGGGACCCTACGGGAGCAGTTCTTC.

The V call is TRBV14, the J call TRBJ2-1, with a tentative D call TRBD2 (5 bases). CDR1 and CDR2 (germline): SGHDN, FVKESK. This CDR3 contains 14 residues. V was clipped by 8 bases and J by 8 bases, with 19 bases between them. The CDR3, as DNA: TGTGCCAGCTCTCTGGGAGCCCGGATCGATGAGCAGTTCTTC. It specifies CASSLGARIDEQFF. Complete variable domain (other parts from reference TRBV14 and TRBJ2-1): EAGVTQFPSHSVIEKGQTVTLRCDPISGHDNLYWYRRVMGKEIKFLLHFVKESKQDESGMPNNRFLAERTGGTYSTLKVQPAELEDSGVYFCASSLGARIDEQFFGPGTRLTVL.

The rearrangement uses TRBV4-1 and TRBJ2-1, with D hard to call. CDR3 length equals 13 residues. Per germline, CDR1 MGHRA and CDR2 YSYEKL. V was cut by 6 bases and J by 10 bases, with 16 bases left in between. The CDR3 here is CASRGSPRLEQFF. In DNA form, the CDR3 reads TGCGCCAGCAGGGGTTCTCCCCGGTTGGAGCAGTTCTTC.